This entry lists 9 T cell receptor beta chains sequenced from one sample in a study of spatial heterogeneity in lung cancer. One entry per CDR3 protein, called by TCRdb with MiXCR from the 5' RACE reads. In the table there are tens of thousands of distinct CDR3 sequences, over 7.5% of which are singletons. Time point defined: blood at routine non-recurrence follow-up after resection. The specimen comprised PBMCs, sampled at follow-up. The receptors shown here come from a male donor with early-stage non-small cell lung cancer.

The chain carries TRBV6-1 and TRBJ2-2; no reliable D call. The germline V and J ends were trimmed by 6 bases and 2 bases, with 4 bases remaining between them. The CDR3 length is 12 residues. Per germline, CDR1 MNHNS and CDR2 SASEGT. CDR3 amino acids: CASSANTGELFF. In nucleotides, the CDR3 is TGTGCCAGCAGCGCCAACACCGGGGAGCTGTTTTTT.

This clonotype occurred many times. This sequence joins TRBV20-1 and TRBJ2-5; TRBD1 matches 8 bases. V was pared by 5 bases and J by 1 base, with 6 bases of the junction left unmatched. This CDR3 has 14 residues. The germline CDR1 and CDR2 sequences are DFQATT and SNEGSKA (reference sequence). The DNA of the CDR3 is TGCAGTGCTTCTACAGGGGGTGCCCAAGAGACCCAGTACTTC. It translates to CSASTGGAQETQYF.

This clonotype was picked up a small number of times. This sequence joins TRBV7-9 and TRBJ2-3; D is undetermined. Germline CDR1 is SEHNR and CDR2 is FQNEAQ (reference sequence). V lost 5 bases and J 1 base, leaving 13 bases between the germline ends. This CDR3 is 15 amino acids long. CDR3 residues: CASSVDLKGTDTQYF. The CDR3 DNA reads TGTGCCAGCAGCGTCGATCTCAAGGGCACAGATACGCAGTATTTT.

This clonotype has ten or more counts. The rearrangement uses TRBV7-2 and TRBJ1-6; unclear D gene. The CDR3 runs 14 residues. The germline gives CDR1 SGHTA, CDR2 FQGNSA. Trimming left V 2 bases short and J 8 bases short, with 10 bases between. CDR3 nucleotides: TGTGCCAGCAGCTTAAACGGGTTCGATTCACCCCTCCACTTT. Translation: CASSLNGFDSPLHF.

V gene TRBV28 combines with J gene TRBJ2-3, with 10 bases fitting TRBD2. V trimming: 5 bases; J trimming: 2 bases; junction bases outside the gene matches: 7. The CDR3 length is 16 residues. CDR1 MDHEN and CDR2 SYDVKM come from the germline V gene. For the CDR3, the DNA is TGTGCCAGCAGTCTACCTAGCGGGGGAAACACAGATACGCAGTATTTT. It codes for CASSLPSGGNTDTQYF.

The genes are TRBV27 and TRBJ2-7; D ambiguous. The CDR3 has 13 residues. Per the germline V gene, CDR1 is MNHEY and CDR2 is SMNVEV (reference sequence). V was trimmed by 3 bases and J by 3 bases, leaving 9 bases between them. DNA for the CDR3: TGTGCCAGCAGTTTCGCAGAAAGCTACGAGCAGTACTTC. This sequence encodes CASSFAESYEQYF.

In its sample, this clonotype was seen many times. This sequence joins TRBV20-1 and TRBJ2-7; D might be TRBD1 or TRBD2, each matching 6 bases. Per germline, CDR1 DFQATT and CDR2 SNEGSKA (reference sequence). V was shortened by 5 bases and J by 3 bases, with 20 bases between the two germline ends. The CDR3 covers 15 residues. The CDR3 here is CSAHPLRGHRYEQYF. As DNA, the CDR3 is TGCAGTGCTCACCCCCTGCGGGGACACCGCTACGAGCAGTACTTC.

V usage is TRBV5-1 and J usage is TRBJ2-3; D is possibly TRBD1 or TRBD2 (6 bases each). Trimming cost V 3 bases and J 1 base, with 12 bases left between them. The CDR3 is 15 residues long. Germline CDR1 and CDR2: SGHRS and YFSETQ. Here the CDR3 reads CASSSVGGGTDTQYF. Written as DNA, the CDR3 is TGCGCCAGCAGCTCCGTGGGGGGCGGCACAGATACGCAGTATTTT. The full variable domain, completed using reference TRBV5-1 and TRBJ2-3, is KAGVTQTPRYLIKTRGQQVTLSCSPISGHRSVSWYQQTPGQGLQFLFEYFSETQRNKGNFPGRFSGRQFSNSRSEMNVSTLELGDSALYLCASSSVGGGTDTQYFGPGTRLTVL.

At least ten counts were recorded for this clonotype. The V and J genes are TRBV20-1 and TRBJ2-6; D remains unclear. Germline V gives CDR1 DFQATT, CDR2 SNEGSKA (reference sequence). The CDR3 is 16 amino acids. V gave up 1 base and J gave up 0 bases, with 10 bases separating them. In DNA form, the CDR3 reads TGCAGTGCTAGAGGATTAAGAGGCTCTGGGGCCAACGTCCTGACTTTC. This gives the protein CSARGLRGSGANVLTF.